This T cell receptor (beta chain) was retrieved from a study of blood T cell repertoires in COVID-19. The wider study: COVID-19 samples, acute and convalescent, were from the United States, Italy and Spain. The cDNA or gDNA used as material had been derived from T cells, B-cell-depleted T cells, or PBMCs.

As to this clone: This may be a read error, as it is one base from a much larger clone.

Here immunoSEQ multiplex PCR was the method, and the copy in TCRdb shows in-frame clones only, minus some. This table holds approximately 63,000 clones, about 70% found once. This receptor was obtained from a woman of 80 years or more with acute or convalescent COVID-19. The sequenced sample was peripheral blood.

The CDR3 nucleotides are TGTGCCAGCAGCCCAGCGGAGCCCTACGAGCAGTACTTC. Amino acids: CASSPAEPYEQYF. The rearrangement uses TRBV11-3 and TRBJ2-7, with D possibly TRBD2 on 5 matching bases. Germline V gives CDR1 SGHNT, CDR2 YENEEA. The CDR3 covers 13 residues. Trimming left V 5 bases short and J 2 bases short, with 10 bases between. The entire variable domain, with the rest obtained from reference TRBV11-3 and TRBJ2-7, is as follows: EAGVVQSPRYKIIEKKQPVAFWCNPISGHNTLYWYLQNLGQGPELLIRYENEEAVDDSQLPKDRFSAERLKGVDSTLKIQPAELGDSAVYLCASSPAEPYEQYFGPGTRLTVT.